The clone carrying this T cell receptor beta chain was seen repeatedly, ten times or more. What it binds is unknown. The sample originates from a study of Graves' ophthalmopathy and Graves' hyperthyroidism. Looking at the study overall: Investigators collected peripheral blood at initial diagnosis, before any treatment was given.

TCR beta CDR3 amplification used RNA transcripts. In the first round, RT-PCR was carried out with HTBI primers, and a multiplex PCR formed the second round. TCRdb redid the calling of the multiplex PCR reads with MiXCR, one entry per CDR3 protein. The sample lists about 620,000 distinct CDR3 sequences, about a fifth occurring once. Study-level results: Blood repertoires reportedly contained most expanded thyroid clonotypes above 0.001 frequency.

The CDR3 runs to 13 residues. The germline CDR1 and CDR2 sequences are MNHEY and SVGEGT. V was shortened by 7 bases and J by 7 bases, with 14 bases between the two germline ends. Diagnoses were established from clinical symptoms, serum thyroxine, TRAb, thyroid ultrasound and orbital computed tomography. The source is a woman aged 18 to 35 with stable Graves' hyperthyroidism. Some clones in this sample may be carry-over from other donors' samples. V gene TRBV6-2 or TRBV6-3 combines with J gene TRBJ1-5; the D is unclear. The sample was peripheral blood. As DNA, the CDR3 is TGTGCCAGCACTCAAAGAGGGAGGCAGCCCCAGCATTTT. This translates into CASTQRGRQPQHF.